This TCR beta chain was sequenced for a study of shared clonotypes between healthy human individuals (dated by TCRdb to the early 2020s). Concerning the study at large: The cohort included a few men and two women between 18 and 49 years of age. To estimate repertoire size and how much clonotypes are shared between individuals, the study performed deep sequencing of blood TCR repertoires from a handful of healthy adults. To increase sequencing depth and limit assay-specific biases, TCR repertoire library preparation and sequencing were carried out by different laboratories using diverse techniques. Each donor's leukapheresis produced roughly between roughly 0.85 and 10 billion PBMCs. Points the paper makes about the study in general: The genetic and exposure-history diversity represented was limited by the small number of donors. Sampling was restricted to blood, and TCR repertoires in tissues likely differ from the TCR repertoires found in blood. Pairwise subsampling indicated that sequencing depth was expected to affect the degree of clonotype sharing among donors.

Per the germline V gene (reference sequence), SEHNR is the CDR1 and FQNEAQ is the CDR2. Its CDR3 holds 14 amino acids, cysteine through phenylalanine. Only the CDR3 portion is preserved as DNA: 42 bases, with reading frame beginning at the first base. Between the V and J ends, shortened by 4 bases and 3 bases respectively, the junction contains 12 bases. Healthy HIV-negative adults with no recently reported acute infections or vaccinations were included as donors. All donors were Caucasian adults living in Nashville, Tennessee, USA. For unsorted samples, tens of millions of PBMCs were counted, and genomic DNA was extracted using the QIAamp DNA Blood Mini kit. Blood was collected by leukapheresis, and PBMCs were isolated by Ficoll-Histopaque density gradient centrifugation and then cryopreserved in liquid nitrogen vapor phase. TCR CDR3 regions were amplified from genomic DNA by multiplex PCR using the deep immunoSEQ assay. For each cell subset, the extracted genomic DNA was distributed evenly across all wells of several immunoSEQ 96-well plates, and each plate served as one replicate. Each replicate PCR for unsorted PBMC received roughly 300 ng genomic DNA, equal to 30,000 or so T cell genomes. Ten immunoSEQ deep assay plates were used to sequence unsorted PBMC genomic DNA. Purified libraries were measured with a Qubit 3.0 fluorometer, size-checked on a Bioanalyzer 2100, and measured again with the KAPA Library Quantification kit. Every immunoSEQ 96-well plate was sequenced on a dedicated single-read 150-cycle Illumina NextSeq 550 flow cell. In the paper's pipeline: The immunoSEQ output contained only junctional sequences without quality scores, so filtering could not match that applied to full-length reads. Sequences were annotated with PyIR, a Python wrapper for IgBLAST v1.9, using IMGT germline references to assign V/J genes and CDR3. Reads with weak V/J assignments (E-value above 1e-6), missing CDR3, stop codons, out-of-frame junctions, or ambiguous translated residues were removed. V3J clonotypes were defined by identical inferred V gene, J gene, and CDR3 amino acid sequence. Percentage overlap between repertoires was computed as shared unique clonotypes divided by the size of the smaller repertoire. Three approaches were used to assess repertoire richness: RTK rarefaction, the Chao1 estimator, and Recon v2.1 estimates of unobserved clonotypes. Sourced from immuneACCESS, this table was stored by TCRdb with only in-frame sequences that have V and J called. A share of the clones is absent; for the studies checked, an unresolved V gene accounts for under half, and the remainder has no known explanation. V and J calls and clone size are copied from that table; D and trimming were computed from the DNA. For this sample there are about 480,000 clones; 60% to 85% appear just once. The ten largest account for 10% to 15% of the sample.

About this clone itself: Its antigen remains undetermined. No base qualities exist here, and no much larger clone lies one base off it.

The sample was PBMCs. This receptor was obtained from a woman aged 40-49 years in good health. Some clones in this sample may be carry-over from other donors' samples. The chain is assembled from TRBV7-9 and TRBJ1-1; D gene: possibly TRBD1, on 6 matching bases. Read as DNA, the sequence is TGTGCCAGCAGCTCGTACAGGGAGGACACTGAAGCTTTCTTT. Its product reads: CASSSYREDTEAFF.